This T cell receptor beta chain originates from a study of T cells in Graves' hyperthyroidism and ophthalmopathy. The TCR beta CDR3 regions underwent amplification using RNA transcripts as the source. Primed by the HTBI set, a first-round RT-PCR was run on the TCR CDR3. TCRdb fed the multiplex PCR reads into MiXCR, producing one record per CDR3 protein. Here the sample spans a few hundred thousand distinct CDR3 sequences, roughly 13% being singletons. Trimming shortened V by 6 bases and J by 3 bases, and 12 bases separated the two germline ends. The CDR3 spans 14 residues. Germline V lookup: CDR1 MNHEY, CDR2 SVGEGT. This clonotype was seen at least ten times.

The sequencing sample was made of blood. The receptor was derived from a young woman with Graves' hyperthyroidism. The V and J genes are TRBV6-2 or TRBV6-3 and TRBJ1-5; no clear D gene. CDR3 amino acids: CASSDWGFNQPQHF. DNA of the CDR3: TGTGCCAGCAGCGACTGGGGTTTCAATCAGCCCCAGCATTTT.